These 3 T cell receptor beta chains share one sample of origin, sequenced in a study of low-dose radiotherapy and immunotherapy resistance in tumors. Priming of first-strand cDNA relied on TRAV- and TRBV-specific primers (covering alpha and beta chains). Both a constant-region primer and a V-primer adapter served to amplify TCRs across 15 to 20 PCR cycles. One entry per CDR3 protein, called by TCRdb with MiXCR from the reads. Of around 80,000 distinct CDR3 sequences listed, around a sixth are singletons. Regarding time point: after trial treatment. Noted treatment: LDRT plus nivolumab, ipilimumab, low-dose cyclophosphamide and aspirin (RACIN trial). The sample was PBMCs, taken after low-dose radiotherapy plus immunotherapy. The receptors were gathered from a male donor with prostate cancer.

At least ten counts were recorded for this clonotype. The gene calls are TRBV11-2 and TRBJ2-4; TRBD2 might be the D (6 bases). Germline CDR1 is SGHAT and CDR2 is FQNNGV. This CDR3 spans 18 amino acids. Between the trimmed V and J ends, which lost 5 bases and 1 base, there was a span of 21 bases. Here the CDR3 DNA reads TGTGCCAGCAGCCCTGGTGGGGGGACCTGGCGGGCCAAAAACATTCAGTACTTC. Amino acid sequence: CASSPGGGTWRAKNIQYF. Together with reference TRBV11-2 and TRBJ2-4, the CDR3 gives the full variable domain: EAGVAQSPRYKIIEKRQSVAFWCNPISGHATLYWYQQILGQGPKLLIQFQNNGVVDDSQLPKDRFSAERLKGVDSTLKIQPAKLEDSAVYLCASSPGGGTWRAKNIQYFGAGTRLSVL.

This clonotype occurred many times. The chain recombines TRBV9 with TRBJ2-7; the D call may be TRBD1 or TRBD2 (5 bases each). From germline, CDR1 is SGDLS and CDR2 YYNGEE. Trimming removed 4 bases from V and 2 bases from J, with 13 bases in between. CDR3 length: 14 residues. The CDR3 sequence is CASSFRDGPYEQYF. The CDR3 bases are TGTGCCAGCAGCTTCCGGGACGGTCCCTACGAGCAGTACTTC.

This clonotype was detected ten times or more. V is TRBV20-1 and J is TRBJ1-5; 7 nucleotides match TRBD1. The V and J ends lost 6 bases and 2 bases, in that order; junction bases with no gene match: 13. This CDR3 region has 16 residues. Germline V gene data show CDR1 as DFQATT and CDR2 as SNEGSKA (reference sequence). The CDR3 reads CSARGQQLMGNQPQHF. CDR3 DNA sequence: TGCAGTGCGAGGGGACAGCAATTAATGGGCAATCAGCCCCAGCATTTT.